These 13 T cell receptor beta chains originate from one sample sequenced in a study of CD8 T cells in ankylosing spondylitis. TCRdb re-analysed the 5' RACE reads in MiXCR, keeping a single row per CDR3 protein. The profile shows fewer than 250,000 distinct CDR3 sequences, over 9.5% of them singletons. Material: blood, either unsorted or a sorted T cell fraction (not recorded which). The receptor set was obtained from a male donor with ankylosing spondylitis or in good health (not recorded which).

This clonotype has at least ten counts. The V call is TRBV29-1, the J call TRBJ1-1; D possibly corresponds to TRBD1 (5 bases). The CDR3 runs to 13 residues. Trimming removed 6 bases at V and 3 bases at J, with 14 bases between. Germline V lookup: CDR1 SQVTM, CDR2 ANQGSEA. This CDR3 is CSVTDVRDTEAFF. CDR3 DNA: TGCAGCGTGACAGACGTCCGGGACACTGAAGCTTTCTTT.

This clonotype was observed many times. This sequence joins TRBV29-1 and TRBJ1-2; a weak D match, TRBD1 (5 bases). Trimming pared 3 bases from V and 6 bases from J, leaving 11 bases between. The CDR3 totals 12 residues. The V gene's germline CDR1 is SQVTM and CDR2 ANQGSEA. DNA of the CDR3: TGCAGCGTTGATGGGCAGGGCGATGGCTACACCTTC. Protein product: CSVDGQGDGYTF.

The chain joins TRBV28 to TRBJ2-7, with TRBD2 matching over 7 bases. The CDR3 has 14 amino acids. With 5 bases clipped from V and 4 bases from J, the junction kept 8 bases outside the gene matches. CDR1 is MDHEN, CDR2 SYDVKM, per germline. The CDR3 sequence: CASSTMAGAYEQYF. The CDR3 nucleotides are TGTGCCAGCAGTACCATGGCGGGAGCATACGAGCAGTACTTC. The full variable domain, its missing parts supplied by reference TRBV28 and TRBJ2-7, is DVKVTQSSRYLVKRTGEKVFLECVQDMDHENMFWYRQDPGLGLRLIYFSYDVKMKEKGDIPEGYSVSREKKERFSLILESASTNQTSMYLCASSTMAGAYEQYFGPGTRLTVT.

The chain is built from TRBV29-1 and TRBJ1-1; 7 bases are shared with TRBD1. The germline V gene encodes CDR1 SQVTM and CDR2 ANQGSEA. This CDR3 comprises 13 residues. Trimming cost V 4 bases and J 5 bases; bases outside gene matches: 7. DNA for the CDR3: TGCAGCGTTGGGCGACAGGGCCGGACTGAAGCTTTCTTT. Its translation is CSVGRQGRTEAFF.

The sample holds many counts of this clonotype. The chain is built from TRBV10-3 and TRBJ1-1; D might be TRBD1 (5 bases). Germline CDR1 and CDR2: ENHRY and SYGVKD. Trimming cost V 7 bases and J 0 bases, with 15 bases left between them. This CDR3 spans 15 amino acids. The CDR3, as DNA: TGTGCCATCACTGTGGGGCAGGTCATGAACACTGAAGCTTTCTTT. Its protein product is CAITVGQVMNTEAFF.

The chain couples TRBV2 to TRBJ1-5, with D possibly matching TRBD1 (6 bases). V was cut by 6 bases and J by 3 bases, with 18 bases left in between. CDR1 SNHLY and CDR2 FYNNEI come from the germline V gene. The CDR3 length is 16 residues. The CDR3 spells CASRARGGTINQPQHF. The CDR3 coding sequence is TGTGCCAGCAGAGCGAGAGGGGGAACGATCAATCAGCCCCAGCATTTT.

The chain has TRBV5-6 and TRBJ1-5; D not certain. In germline, CDR1 is SGHDT, CDR2 YYEEEE. This CDR3 contains 16 residues. Trimming pared 1 base from V and 2 bases from J, leaving 13 bases between. Here the CDR3 DNA reads TGTGCCAGCAGCTTGCGAGGGCGCGGTGGCAATCAGCCCCAGCATTTT. It codes for CASSLRGRGGNQPQHF.

This clonotype was detected only a few times. This sequence joins TRBV30 and TRBJ2-5, with 12 nucleotides matching TRBD2. V was clipped by 4 bases and J by 5 bases; unmatched bases: 5. Germline CDR1 GTSNPN, CDR2 SVGIG (reference sequence). The CDR3 extends over 14 amino acids. This CDR3 is CAWTGLAGSETQYF. The CDR3 DNA sequence: TGTGCCTGGACAGGACTAGCGGGGTCCGAGACCCAGTACTTC.

The sample holds many counts of this clonotype. This chain connects TRBV12-3 or TRBV12-4 to TRBJ2-7; TRBD1 aligns across 8 bases. With 8 bases clipped from V and 3 bases from J, the junction kept 6 bases outside the gene matches. The CDR3 runs 13 residues. CDR3 loop: CASARDRYYEQYF. The CDR3 nucleotides are TGTGCCAGCGCCCGGGACAGGTACTACGAGCAGTACTTC.

This clonotype has at least ten counts. V is TRBV25-1 and J is TRBJ2-7; 7 bases line up with TRBD1. V dropped 6 bases and J dropped 2; count of bases not matched to a gene: 4. Germline CDR1 and CDR2: MGHDK and SYGVNS. The CDR3 is 13 amino acids. The CDR3 here is CASSYGTAYEQYF. The CDR3 DNA follows: TGTGCCAGCAGCTATGGGACAGCCTACGAGCAGTACTTC.

This clonotype has only one observation. The chain recombines TRBV12-3 or TRBV12-4 with TRBJ1-4; 9 bases match TRBD1. The trim removed 6 bases at V and 8 bases at J, leaving 10 bases unmatched. The CDR3 loop spans 15 amino acids. The CDR3 here is CASSVQGALGEKLFF. The CDR3 coding sequence is TGTGCCAGCAGCGTACAGGGGGCGCTTGGGGAAAAACTGTTTTTT.

This clonotype has ten or more counts. V is TRBV25-1 and J is TRBJ2-5, with 10 bases matching TRBD2. CDR3 length equals 16 residues. Germline CDR1 MGHDK, CDR2 SYGVNS. V lost 10 bases and J lost 4; bases outside the gene matches: 15. CDR3 DNA sequence: TGTGCCACCGGGACCCAAAGCGGGAGGGCCGGAGAGACCCAGTACTTC. It yields the protein CATGTQSGRAGETQYF. The variable domain in full, with the rest retrieved from reference TRBV25-1 and TRBJ2-5, is EADIYQTPRYLVIGTGKKITLECSQTMGHDKMYWYQQDPGMELHLIHYSYGVNSTEKGDLSSESTVSRIRTEHFPLTLESARPSHTSQYLCATGTQSGRAGETQYFGPGTRLLVL.

This clonotype was counted ten times or more. This sequence joins TRBV12-3 or TRBV12-4 and TRBJ1-2; D ambiguous. V dropped 6 bases and J dropped 4 bases, with 12 bases sitting between them. The CDR3 sequence is 13 residues long. This CDR3 reads CASSPSASYGYTF. As DNA, the CDR3 is TGTGCCAGCAGCCCCAGCGCGTCCTATGGCTACACCTTC.